The 22 T cell receptor beta chains given below trace back to one sample, sequenced in a study of T cell responses to AZD1222 COVID-19 vaccine. The repertoire was sequenced with immunoSEQ multiplex PCR; TCRdb's copy has only in-frame clones and lacks some. The table shows some 180,000 clones, with roughly 92% occurring only once. Here the sequenced sample was peripheral blood, taken on day 0 of AZD1222 vaccination. Every receptor here comes from an adult in good health.

The gene calls are TRBV18 and TRBJ1-3; D is ambiguous. Germline CDR1 is KGHSH and CDR2 is LQKENI. V dropped 2 bases and J dropped 4 bases, with 15 bases sitting between them. The CDR3 covers 16 residues. In nucleotides, the CDR3 is TGTGCCAGCTCACCAATTGGAAAGTCTCTGGGAAACACCATATATTTT. Translating it yields CASSPIGKSLGNTIYF.

The chain links TRBV7-2 to TRBJ2-1, with 9 bases that match TRBD1. The V and J ends lost 4 bases and 5 bases, in that order; junction bases with no gene match: 6. The CDR3 has 15 amino acids. Germline CDR1 reads SGHTA; CDR2 reads FQGNSA. CDR3 coding DNA: TGTGCCAGCAGCTCTCCGGGACAGGGTAACAATGAGCAGTTCTTC. Its translation is CASSSPGQGNNEQFF.

The CDR3 bases are TGTGCCAGCAGTTACGGGCAGCCGAACACTGAAGCTTTCTTT. Protein sequence: CASSYGQPNTEAFF. The chain recombines TRBV6-5 with TRBJ1-1; no clear D gene. Per germline, CDR1 MNHEY and CDR2 SVGAGI. V was trimmed by 2 bases and J by 1 base, leaving 8 bases between them. The CDR3 consists of 14 residues.

The J gene is TRBJ2-1, the V gene TRBV5-1, with D perhaps matching TRBD1 or TRBD2 (5 bases each). CDR1 and CDR2 from the germline V gene are SGHRS and YFSETQ. V lost 2 bases and J 0 bases, leaving 12 bases between the germline ends. The CDR3 is 16 amino acids. The CDR3 region has the DNA TGCGCCAGCAGCTTTATTCGGGGCAGCTCCTACAATGAGCAGTTCTTC. The encoded protein is CASSFIRGSSYNEQFF.

The chain employs TRBV5-4 and TRBJ2-1; possible D gene TRBD2, 5 bases. This CDR3 is 12 amino acids long. Trimming stripped 4 bases from V and 11 bases from J, with 13 bases between. Per germline, CDR1 SGHNT and CDR2 YYREEE (reference sequence). The chain's CDR3 is CASSLNGEKQFF. For the CDR3, the DNA is TGTGCCAGCAGCCTTAACGGGGAGAAGCAGTTCTTC.

This clone appeared once. This sequence joins TRBV29-1 and TRBJ2-1; D remains ambiguous. The CDR3 sequence is 13 residues long. The V gene lost 5 bases and the J gene lost 7 bases, with 15 bases spanning the gap. The germline V gene encodes CDR1 SQVTM and CDR2 ANQGSEA. CDR3 residues: CSVWKNQDNEQFF. The CDR3 region has the DNA TGCAGCGTTTGGAAGAACCAGGATAATGAGCAGTTCTTC.

This chain uses TRBV24-1 with TRBJ1-4; D not certain. Germline CDR1 KGHDR, CDR2 SFDVKD. CDR3 length equals 11 residues. The V and J ends lost 6 bases and 8 bases respectively, with 6 bases between them. The CDR3 DNA sequence: TGTGCCACCAGTCAAGGAGAAAAACTGTTTTTT. It yields the protein CATSQGEKLFF.

In DNA, the CDR3 is TGTGCCAGCAGCTTGGCGCGCCAGGTGGACTATGGCTACACCTTC. This sequence encodes CASSLARQVDYGYTF. V and J are TRBV5-5 and TRBJ1-2, with unresolved D. With 0 bases removed from V and 3 bases from J, the gap between germline ends came to 12 bases. The CDR3 totals 15 residues. Germline CDR1 is SGHKS and CDR2 is YYEKEE (reference sequence).

The rearrangement uses TRBV28 and TRBJ2-3; TRBD2 is a possible D gene (5 bases). The CDR3 has 15 amino acids. Deletions cut 4 bases from V and 2 bases from J, with 13 bases between. Germline V CDR1 and CDR2: MDHEN, SYDVKM. CDR3 sequence: CASSSWSGYTDTQYF. DNA for the CDR3: TGTGCCAGCAGTTCCTGGAGCGGATACACAGATACGCAGTATTTT.

The genes are TRBV7-2 and TRBJ2-2; 15 bases match TRBD2. Trimming removed 5 bases from V and 5 bases from J; junction bases left unmatched: 12. The CDR3 consists of 19 residues. Germline CDR1 and CDR2: SGHTA and FQGNSA. CDR3 amino acids: CASSRWTSGGARRTGELFF. The CDR3 bases are TGTGCCAGCAGCCGTTGGACTAGCGGGGGGGCACGAAGAACCGGGGAGCTGTTTTTT.

This CDR3 is CASSPGPGANVLTF. The CDR3 coding sequence is TGCGCCAGCAGCCCGGGGCCTGGGGCCAACGTCCTGACTTTC. This rearrangement joins TRBV5-1 to TRBJ2-6; D is tentatively TRBD1 or TRBD2 (5 bases each). The germline CDR1 and CDR2 sequences are SGHRS and YFSETQ. This CDR3 is 14 amino acids long. V lost 4 bases, J lost 2 bases, and 7 bases lay in between.

The J gene is TRBJ1-1, the V gene TRBV3-1 (or the pseudogene TRBV3-2); the D gene is possibly TRBD1 (6 bases). V lost 0 bases and J 6 bases, leaving 14 bases between the germline ends. Germline CDR1 reads LGHDT; CDR2 reads YNNKEL (reference sequence). The CDR3 is 15 amino acids. CDR3 DNA: TGTGCCAGCAGCCAAGACGGCGGGACATTGCCTGAAGCTTTCTTT. This sequence encodes CASSQDGGTLPEAFF.

V usage is TRBV11-2 and J usage is TRBJ2-4; D remains unclear. V was cut by 4 bases and J by 3 bases, with 10 bases left in between. This CDR3 has 14 residues. Germline-derived CDR1 and CDR2 are SGHAT and FQNNGV. The CDR3 region is CASSSTMGKNIQYF. The CDR3 nucleotides are TGTGCCAGCAGCTCGACGATGGGCAAAAACATTCAGTACTTC.

The gene calls are TRBV7-9 and TRBJ1-1; no reliable D call. CDR3 length equals 15 residues. Germline CDR1 and CDR2: SEHNR and FQNEAQ (reference sequence). Trimming removed 5 bases from V and 0 bases from J, with 13 bases in between. CDR3 protein: CASSAPRSLNTEAFF. CDR3 in DNA: TGTGCCAGCAGCGCTCCGAGGTCCCTGAACACTGAAGCTTTCTTT. Supplemented by reference TRBV7-9 and TRBJ1-1, the full variable domain reads DTGVSQNPRHKITKRGQNVTFRCDPISEHNRLYWYRQTLGQGPEFLTYFQNEAQLEKSRLLSDRFSAERPKGSFSTLEIQRTEQGDSAMYLCASSAPRSLNTEAFFGQGTRLTVV.

The gene calls are TRBV18 and TRBJ1-5; D unresolved. In germline, CDR1 is KGHSH, CDR2 LQKENI. Trimming shortened V by 3 bases and J by 7 bases, and 13 bases separated the two germline ends. The CDR3 consists of 14 residues. The CDR3 DNA follows: TGTGCCAGCTCACCGTCTAATCCCAGCCAGCCCCAGCATTTT. Translation: CASSPSNPSQPQHF.

This clone was seen once. This chain links TRBV24-1 with TRBJ1-2; TRBD1 might be the D (5 bases). V was cut by 3 bases and J by 4 bases, with 14 bases left in between. CDR1 and CDR2 (germline): KGHDR, SFDVKD. CDR3 length: 15 residues. The CDR3 protein is CATSDAVRDPYGYTF. Written as DNA, the CDR3 is TGTGCCACCAGTGATGCGGTCAGGGATCCCTATGGCTACACCTTC.

V and J are TRBV5-5 and TRBJ1-5; 7 bases fit TRBD1. The CDR3 contains 15 residues. Trimming cost V 7 bases and J 0 bases; bases outside gene matches: 7. Germline V lookup: CDR1 SGHKS, CDR2 YYEKEE (reference sequence). CDR3 sequence (DNA): TGTGCCAGCTCCCGATCAGGGGGTAGCAATCAGCCCCAGCATTTT. Protein: CASSRSGGSNQPQHF.

J is TRBJ1-3 and V is TRBV6-5, with 7 positions matching TRBD1. The V segment lost 7 bases and the J segment 0 bases; nucleotides outside the gene matches: 3. The CDR3 has 14 amino acids. Looked up from germline, CDR1 is MNHEY and CDR2 is SVGAGI. CDR3 nucleotides: TGTGCCAGCACAGGGGGAAACTCTGGAAACACCATATATTTT. This codes for CASTGGNSGNTIYF.

This clone was picked up one time. The rearrangement uses TRBV2 and TRBJ1-2; D not certain. This CDR3 is 14 amino acids long. Germline CDR1 SNHLY, CDR2 FYNNEI. Trimming removed 5 bases from V and 0 bases from J, with 10 bases in between. The CDR3 is CASSLKGPNYGYTF. CDR3 nucleotides: TGTGCCAGCAGTCTAAAGGGCCCTAACTATGGCTACACCTTC.

This chain uses TRBV30 with TRBJ2-1; D unclear. V lost 0 bases to trimming and J lost 0 bases, with 9 bases between them. Germline assignment: CDR1 GTSNPN and CDR2 SVGIG (reference sequence). CDR3 size: 15 residues. The CDR3 here is CAWSVVTSSYNEQFF. The CDR3 coding sequence is TGTGCCTGGAGTGTGGTCACAAGCTCCTACAATGAGCAGTTCTTC. Complete variable domain (other parts from reference TRBV30 and TRBJ2-1): SQTIHQWPATLVQPVGSPLSLECTVEGTSNPNLYWYRQAAGRGLQLLFYSVGIGQISSEVPQNLSASRPQDRQFILSSKKLLLSDSGFYLCAWSVVTSSYNEQFFGPGTRLTVL.

This rearrangement joins TRBV3-1 (or the pseudogene TRBV3-2) to TRBJ2-1, with a possible D match to TRBD2 (7 bases). CDR3 length equals 14 residues. V lost 4 bases and J lost 9, with 16 bases in between. Germline CDR1 reads LGHDT; CDR2 reads YNNKEL (reference sequence). The CDR3 sequence: CASSRAAGEGEQFF. The DNA of the CDR3 is TGTGCCAGCAGCCGGGCTGCAGGGGAGGGTGAGCAGTTCTTC.

The rearrangement links TRBV20-1 to TRBJ2-1, with D uncertain. CDR1 is DFQATT, CDR2 SNEGSKA, per germline (reference sequence). V was cut by 6 bases and J by 5 bases, with 8 bases left in between. There are 11 residues in the CDR3. The DNA of the CDR3 is TGCAGTGCCAGCCCAGACAATGAGCAGTTCTTC. It codes for CSASPDNEQFF.